This paragraph reports one T cell receptor beta chain. Its antigen specificity is not known. No per-base quality is available; no much larger clone lies one base away. Including cysteine and phenylalanine, the CDR3 has 13 amino acids. CDR3 DNA only is kept here, 39 bases in frame from base 1. CDR1 and CDR2 were assigned from the germline V gene (reference sequence) as PRHDT and FYEKMQ. Trimming costs V 6 bases and J 2 bases, and their ends lie 9 bases apart. This sample was taken from a study of T cell responses to AZD1222 COVID-19 vaccine (dated by TCRdb to 2020 to 2022). Regarding the research as a whole: A total of approximately 230 trial participants underwent TCR sequencing, of whom nearly 210 received two doses of AZD1222 and about 26 received two doses of the MenACWY control vaccine. Trial participants were enrolled by age into 18-55, 56-69 and 70-plus year subgroups, with about 150, 27 and 61 TCR-sequenced participants respectively. Overall results and qualifications from the work: In the small 56-69-year group, the increase in depth fell short of significance, most likely because of low power. After two AZD1222 doses, spike-specific TCR breadth and depth were significantly higher than at day 0 and than in MenACWY recipients. Reportedly, almost half of the unique spike-specific TCRs recognized epitopes lying outside the regions that are mutated in the B.1.351 and B.1.1.7 variants. Most participants were white British and females outnumbered males, and the authors suggested that clonal diversity may have been underestimated. No day 14 peak-response samples were available, so repertoires were characterized only after the peak T cell response. The whole spike protein was spanned by vaccine-associated CD4 TCRs, and dominant responses were seen in regions 160-218 and 743-854. Conclusions about previously exposed vaccinees were limited because only six AZD1222 recipients were SARS-CoV-2 seropositive at baseline.

The CDR3 regions of human TCRbeta chains were analyzed by immunosequencing. On the authors' methods: Repertoire TCRs were checked for matches against a reference library of SARS-CoV-2-specific TCRs that had been generated using the MIRA antigen-specificity platform. Breadth meant the fraction of unique TCRs that were SARS-CoV-2-associated, whereas depth meant the fraction of total T cells that were SARS-CoV-2-associated. Using the MIRA data, every spike-specific TCR was mapped to the spike region that the TCR reacted to and assigned to either a CD4 or a CD8 class. Log10-transformed breadth and depth values were compared by one-way ANOVA with Sidak's multiple comparisons tests. TCRdb carries this immuneACCESS record with in-frame sequences only. Its versions omit some clonotypes, under half of them owing to an unresolved V gene in the studies checked, with the rest unexplained. V, J and clone size derive from that table, while D and trimming were established from the DNA sequence. A total of over 70,000 clones appear in this sample, around three quarters of them only once. The biggest ten clones account for roughly 28% of the sample.

The sample's time point label, in plain terms: about 28 days (+/-7) after the second vaccine dose. Per the publication, the treatment or condition label means: meningococcal conjugate vaccine given as trial control. Samples from vaccinated people were obtained from the UK trials COV001 and COV002, which included a single-blind randomized controlled phase 2/3 trial of AZD1222 (ChAdOx1 nCoV-19) in healthy adults. For TCRbeta chain sequencing, PBMC samples were collected from trial participants at day 0 and at day 28 after the second dose. The TCR comes from an adult who received the MenACWY meningococcal vaccine as a control. The chain employs TRBV13 and TRBJ2-3; the D segment cannot be called with confidence. The source material was peripheral blood, sampled 28 days after the second dose of the MenACWY control vaccine. This receptor carries the CDR3 CASSKAYTDTQYF. The DNA reads TGTGCCAGCAGTAAGGCATACACAGATACGCAGTATTTT.